Shown below are 6 T cell receptor beta chains from a single sample sequenced in a study of OX40 agonist ivuxolimab in advanced cancers. Generated by immunoSEQ multiplex PCR, the TCRdb table keeps only in-frame clones and is missing some. The table includes more than 80,000 clones, around 90% detected once. This specimen was CD4+ or CD8+ T cells sorted from blood, taken in a trial of the OX40 agonist ivuxolimab. The receptors shown here come from an adult with an advanced solid tumor such as melanoma, head and neck, liver or kidney cancer.

This chain uses TRBV27 with TRBJ2-7; TRBD2 is a possible D gene (5 bases). The CDR3 extends over 15 amino acids. V was shortened by 6 bases and J by 6 bases, with 21 bases between the two germline ends. Germline CDR1 MNHEY, CDR2 SMNVEV (reference sequence). CDR3 nucleotides: TGTGCCAGCAGCCCACGTGGGAGTCGGTCCGGCGAGCAGTACTTC. Translated, it gives CASSPRGSRSGEQYF.

V usage is TRBV10-3 and J usage is TRBJ2-7, with a possible D match to TRBD1 (6 bases). With 2 bases removed from V and 1 base from J, the gap between germline ends came to 9 bases. CDR1 is ENHRY and CDR2 is SYGVKD in the germline V gene. This CDR3 has 14 amino acids. The CDR3 bases are TGTGCCATCAGTGAGGTAGGGACATCCTACGAGCAGTACTTC. Protein: CAISEVGTSYEQYF.

The chain recombines TRBV7-2 with TRBJ1-2; D unclear. Trimming shortened V by 5 bases and J by 1 base, and 14 bases separated the two germline ends. This CDR3 comprises 15 residues. Germline V gene data show CDR1 as SGHTA and CDR2 as FQGNSA. The DNA of the CDR3 is TGTGCCAGCAGCGGTAGTTGGGAGATTAACTATGGCTACACCTTC. The encoded protein is CASSGSWEINYGYTF.

This clone was seen a few times. V usage is TRBV7-9 and J usage is TRBJ1-2; D is unresolved. The length of the CDR3 is 15 residues. Germline V gene data show CDR1 as SEHNR and CDR2 as FQNEAQ (reference sequence). With 4 bases removed from V and 0 bases from J, the gap between germline ends came to 12 bases. The chain's CDR3 is CASSYRTDPNYGYTF. In DNA form, the CDR3 reads TGTGCCAGCAGCTACCGGACGGACCCTAACTATGGCTACACCTTC.

The gene calls are TRBV6-6 and TRBJ2-3; 8 nucleotides match TRBD2. CDR1 and CDR2 (germline): MNHNY, SVGAGI (reference sequence). V shed 6 bases, J shed 2 bases, and the junction held 7 bases outside the gene matches. The CDR3 is 15 amino acids. CDR3: CASRAGTRVTDTQYF. The CDR3 region has the DNA TGTGCCAGCAGAGCCGGGACTAGGGTCACAGATACGCAGTATTTT.

The V gene is TRBV30, the J gene TRBJ2-5; possibly TRBD1 for D (6 bases). Trimming cost V 4 bases and J 4 bases, with 7 bases left between them. In germline, CDR1 is GTSNPN, CDR2 SVGIG (reference sequence). The CDR3 runs to 11 residues. The CDR3 bases are TGTGCCTGGACAGGGGTAGAGACCCAGTACTTC. It codes for CAWTGVETQYF.